A single sample gave rise to the 14 T cell receptor beta chains below, sequenced in a study of memory CD4+ T cells and cytomegalovirus serostatus (dated by TCRdb to the late 2010s). To prepare the library, the immunoSEQ multiplex PCR assay was applied. This is the immuneACCESS table as TCRdb keeps it, with only in-frame sequences that have V and J called. A part of the clones is gone; compared with another copy, unresolved V genes explain less than half, and the rest is unexplained. The sample data list about 60,000 clones, and about three quarters of these were observed just once. The ten largest make up 0.53% of the sample. Single viable CD3+CD4+CD8-CD45RO+ cells were sorted as memory CD4+ T cells on a FACSAria II. The sample taken for sequencing was memory CD4+ T cells from blood. The source of these receptors is an adult in good health and CMV-seronegative. Some clones in this sample may be carry-over from other donors' samples.

The J gene is TRBJ2-3, the V gene TRBV19, with D possibly TRBD2 on 6 matching bases. This CDR3 is 13 amino acids long. CDR1 and CDR2 from the germline V gene are LNHDA and SQIVND (reference sequence). V was shortened by 5 bases and J by 7 bases, with 13 bases between the two germline ends. The CDR3 loop is CASSPTRLNTQYF. CDR3 coding DNA: TGTGCCAGTAGTCCGACTAGACTCAATACGCAGTATTTT.

This chain uses TRBV7-9 with TRBJ2-3; the D gene is possibly TRBD1 (5 bases). The V end was cut by 5 bases, the J end by 9 bases, with 18 bases between. The CDR3 consists of 14 residues. Germline-derived CDR1 and CDR2 are SEHNR and FQNEAQ (reference sequence). The CDR3 DNA reads TGTGCCAGCAGCGAGACAGCCACCTGGGGAACGCAGTATTTT. Translated: CASSETATWGTQYF.

V and J are TRBV12-5 and TRBJ2-1, with a possible D match to TRBD2 (6 bases). The CDR3 has 15 residues. Germline lookup yields CDR1 LGHNT and CDR2 FRNRAP. Trimming stripped 2 bases from V and 4 bases from J, with 12 bases between. This chain's CDR3 is CASGLWGGRYNEQFF. The DNA of the CDR3 is TGTGCTAGTGGTTTGTGGGGAGGCCGTTACAATGAGCAGTTCTTC.

CDR3: CASSPVIAGTYEQYF. The CDR3, as DNA: TGTGCCAGCAGCCCCGTAATAGCGGGGACCTACGAGCAGTACTTC. The chain carries TRBV27 and TRBJ2-7; 8 bases line up with TRBD2. Trimming at V came to 6 bases and at J to 2 bases, leaving 9 bases not matched to a gene. From germline, CDR1 is MNHEY and CDR2 SMNVEV (reference sequence). The CDR3 totals 15 residues.

This chain uses TRBV5-6 with TRBJ2-1; tentatively, D is TRBD1 (5 bases). There are 15 residues in the CDR3. Germline V lookup: CDR1 SGHDT, CDR2 YYEEEE. V lost 0 bases, J lost 5 bases, and 12 bases lay in between. CDR3 nucleotides: TGTGCCAGCAGCTTGGAAAAGGGGTCTAACAATGAGCAGTTCTTC. It yields the protein CASSLEKGSNNEQFF.

This clone was observed once. CDR3 loop: CASSFRTGGGGTEAFF. The CDR3 DNA is TGTGCCAGCAGCTTTCGGACAGGGGGAGGAGGCACTGAAGCTTTCTTT. The genes are TRBV7-9 and TRBJ1-1, with 10 nucleotides matching TRBD1. The CDR3 has 16 residues. Losses at the gene ends were 3 bases for V and 4 bases for J; bases not matched to a gene: 8. Germline loops: CDR1 SEHNR, CDR2 FQNEAQ (reference sequence).

Notes on this clone: The junction and the germline gene differ at one end; a read error may be behind it. This chain joins TRBV7-7 and TRBJ2-7; TRBD2 might be the D (6 bases). This CDR3 comprises 14 residues. Germline V lookup: CDR1 SSHAT, CDR2 FNYEAQ (reference sequence). CDR3 sequence reads: CASSLASGPYEQYF. The CDR3, as DNA: TGTGCTAGCAGCTTAGCCAGCGGGCCATACGAGCAGTACTTC. Filled out from reference TRBV7-7 and TRBJ2-7, the complete variable domain reads GAGVSQSPRYKVTKRGQDVTLRCDPISSHATLYWYQQALGQGPEFLTYFNYEAQPDKSGLPSDRFSAERPEGSISTLTIQRTEQRDSAMYRCASSLASGPYEQYFGPGTRLTVT.

The chain links TRBV7-2 to TRBJ1-5; D unclear. Trimming took 2 bases from V and 4 from J, leaving 9 bases between them. The CDR3 covers 14 residues. Germline V gene data show CDR1 as SGHTA and CDR2 as FQGNSA. CDR3 nucleotides: TGTGCCAGCAGCTTAAACAGACCAAATCAGCCCCAGCATTTT. Its protein is CASSLNRPNQPQHF.

This chain joins TRBV7-2 and TRBJ1-2; TRBD1 aligns across 10 bases. V trimming: 1 base; J trimming: 4 bases; junction bases outside the gene matches: 9. Germline CDR1 is SGHTA and CDR2 is FQGNSA. CDR3 length: 17 residues. CDR3 sequence: CASSLGGTGAISYGYTF. The CDR3 DNA reads as TGTGCCAGCAGCTTAGGCGGGACAGGGGCTATAAGCTATGGCTACACCTTC.

This rearrangement joins TRBV7-9 to TRBJ2-5, with 7 bases aligning to TRBD2. J lost 7 bases, V lost 3 bases, and 14 bases had no gene match. CDR3 length: 16 residues. Germline V lookup: CDR1 SEHNR, CDR2 FQNEAQ (reference sequence). CDR3 in amino acids: CASSLGAGDLRGTQYF. CDR3 sequence (DNA): TGTGCCAGCAGCTTGGGTGCGGGAGATTTGAGAGGGACCCAGTACTTC.

The chain recombines TRBV6-6 with TRBJ1-3; D is possibly TRBD1 (5 bases). V shed 6 bases and J shed 0 bases, with 15 bases lying between them. CDR1 and CDR2 (germline): MNHNY, SVGAGI (reference sequence). This CDR3 contains 16 residues. CDR3 region: CASRGDLSRSGNTIYF. The CDR3 coding sequence is TGTGCCAGCAGGGGGGACCTATCGCGCTCTGGAAACACCATATATTTT.

V and J are TRBV28 and TRBJ1-1, with unresolved D. CDR3 size: 16 residues. The germline V gene has CDR1 MDHEN and CDR2 SYDVKM. The V end lost 8 bases, the J end lost 0 bases, and 19 bases lay between the germline ends. CDR3 sequence (DNA): TGTGCCAGCGAACCCGGACCCCTTATAATGAACACTGAAGCTTTCTTT. Translated, it gives CASEPGPLIMNTEAFF.

The rearrangement links TRBV5-1 to TRBJ1-5, with D tentatively TRBD1 (6 bases). The CDR3 consists of 14 residues. Germline loops: CDR1 SGHRS, CDR2 YFSETQ. The V end was cut by 4 bases, the J end by 4 bases, with 12 bases between. Here the CDR3 reads CASSTGQQNQPQHF. CDR3 sequence (DNA): TGCGCCAGCAGCACCGGACAGCAGAATCAGCCCCAGCATTTT.

The chain uses TRBV5-1 and TRBJ2-7; TRBD2 aligns across 7 bases. Germline-derived CDR1 and CDR2 are SGHRS and YFSETQ. J lost 2 bases, V lost 4 bases, and 9 bases had no gene match. The CDR3 extends over 15 amino acids. CDR3 bases: TGCGCCAGCAGCGGGAGTAGCGGGCCTCCCTACGAGCAGTACTTC. This encodes CASSGSSGPPYEQYF.